Listed below are T cell receptor beta chains from one sample, sequenced in a study of T cell responses to AZD1222 COVID-19 vaccine. This table comes from immunoSEQ multiplex PCR, and its TCRdb copy is limited to in-frame clones, with some not included. The sample lists about 180,000 clones; over 85% were seen once. The sequenced sample was peripheral blood, obtained 28 days after the second dose of the MenACWY control vaccine. The receptors were sampled from an adult who received the MenACWY meningococcal vaccine as a control. Both conserved end residues are part of each CDR3. A D gene is named only where the DNA matches it firmly. Some rows have no size entry. The others give once, few or many, or a class for an expanded clone.

CASSLDRVVVGTIYF | TGTGCCAGCAGTCTCGACAGGGTTGTGGTCGGGACCATATATTTT | TRBJ1-3 | 15 | TRBV28 | . | TRBD1
CASSQQLAKNIQYF | TGTGCCAGCAGTCAACAGCTAGCCAAAAACATTCAGTACTTC | TRBJ2-4 | 14 | TRBV6-2/TRBV6-3 | . | .
CASSGQVLNSPLHF | TGTGCCAGCAGCGGACAGGTTCTGAATTCACCCCTCCACTTT | TRBJ1-6 | 14 | TRBV6-5 | . | TRBD1
CASSSNGLAGGPNEQFF | TGTGCCAGCAGCTCCAATGGACTAGCGGGGGGTCCTAATGAGCAGTTCTTC | TRBJ2-1 | 17 | TRBV7-9 | . | TRBD2
CASSIVRLAGSSYNEQFF | TGTGCCAGTAGTATAGTTCGACTAGCGGGGAGCTCCTACAATGAGCAGTTCTTC | TRBJ2-1 | 18 | TRBV19 | once | TRBD2
CASSPWTGRNLNYGYTF | TGTGCCAGCAGCCCTTGGACAGGGCGGAACCTGAACTATGGCTACACCTTC | TRBJ1-2 | 17 | TRBV3-1/TRBV3-2 | . | TRBD1
CASSVEAGPGYGYTF | TGTGCCAGCAGCGTAGAGGCAGGGCCGGGGTATGGCTACACCTTC | TRBJ1-2 | 15 | TRBV9 | once | .
CASSERATGYTF | TGTGCCAGCAGTGAAAGGGCAACGGGCTACACCTTC | TRBJ1-2 | 12 | TRBV6-1 | . | .
CASSWAGSTEAFF | TGTGCCAGTAGTTGGGCAGGGAGCACTGAAGCTTTCTTT | TRBJ1-1 | 13 | TRBV19 | . | .
CASSRGDETQYF | TGTGCCAGCAGCCGGGGGGACGAGACCCAGTACTTC | TRBJ2-5 | 12 | TRBV21-1 | . | .
CSAFRQNTEAFF | TGCAGCGCCTTCCGACAGAACACTGAAGCTTTCTTT | TRBJ1-1 | 12 | TRBV29-1 | few | .
CASSQCLGAWTGELFF | TGCGCCAGCAGTCAATGTCTGGGGGCGTGGACCGGGGAGCTGTTTTTT | TRBJ2-2 | 16 | TRBV23-1 | . | .
CASSLEGDTEAFF | TGTGCCAGCAGCTTGGAAGGGGACACTGAAGCTTTCTTT | TRBJ1-1 | 13 | TRBV7-2 | . | .
CASSGGGSLNQPQHF | TGTGCCAGCAGCGGTGGGGGGTCCTTGAATCAGCCCCAGCATTTT | TRBJ1-5 | 15 | TRBV3-1/TRBV3-2 | . | .
CASSLERGYNEQFF | TGTGCCAGCAGCTTAGAGAGAGGATACAATGAGCAGTTCTTC | TRBJ2-1 | 14 | TRBV11-2 | . | .
CASSAQGETQYF | TGTGCCAGCAGCGCCCAGGGGGAGACCCAGTACTTC | TRBJ2-5 | 12 | TRBV9 | . | .
CASGQGIQPQHF | TGTGCCAGCGGACAGGGTATACAACCCCAGCATTTT | TRBJ1-5 | 12 | TRBV2 | . | TRBD1
CASSFRLAGGTGELFF | TGTGCCAGCAGCTTCCGACTAGCGGGGGGCACCGGGGAGCTGTTTTTT | TRBJ2-2 | 16 | TRBV7-2 | . | TRBD2